The present TCR beta chain was sequenced within a study of T cell repertoires in cytomegalovirus infection. The wider study: Newly reported HLA-C-restricted and thoroughly characterized HLA-B-restricted CMV epitopes were employed. From public TCR beta signatures came an indication of both CMV infection and matching HLA type. Study-wide findings and caveats: Cumulative public TCR beta family frequency identified CMV carriers with the relevant HLA. HLA-C-restricted CMV-specific TCR beta clonotypes prevailed in the ex vivo response.

This clonotype appeared a few times. Its antigen is still unknown. From germline, CDR1 is MDHEN and CDR2 SYDVKM. The CDR3 has 13 residues. The V end lost 7 bases, the J end lost 2 bases, and 11 bases lay between the germline ends. Using its own MiXCR run on the reads, TCRdb lists one record per CDR3 protein. Of some 560,000 distinct CDR3 sequences in the sample, around 40% are singletons; the top ten hold 48%. The origin of this receptor is a human donor in good health (CMV status not recorded). Some clones in this sample may be carry-over from other donors' samples. This chain uses TRBV28 with TRBJ2-5; the D gene is possibly TRBD2 (6 bases). This sample comprised cultured PBMCs, obtained from culture after CMV antigen stimulation. CDR3 coding DNA: TGTGCCAGCAAGGTTGGGGGGCAAGAGACCCAGTACTTC. Protein: CASKVGGQETQYF. Variable domain in full (rest from reference TRBV28 and TRBJ2-5): DVKVTQSSRYLVKRTGEKVFLECVQDMDHENMFWYRQDPGLGLRLIYFSYDVKMKEKGDIPEGYSVSREKKERFSLILESASTNQTSMYLCASKVGGQETQYFGPGTRLLVL.